This T cell receptor (beta chain) was recovered during a study of T cells in Graves' hyperthyroidism and ophthalmopathy. In the study overall: Specimen type is peripheral blood, collected at initial diagnosis prior to any treatment.

This clonotype has only a few counts. Using RNA transcripts as the source, TCR beta CDR3 regions were amplified. Primed by the HTBI set, a first-round RT-PCR was run on the TCR CDR3. MiXCR, run by TCRdb on the multiplex PCR reads, gives a single entry per CDR3 protein. The table has some 690,000 distinct CDR3 sequences, about 18% seen once; the top ten hold roughly a sixth. CDR3 length: 12 residues. V lost 0 bases and J lost 4, with 6 bases in between. Germline CDR1 is SQVTM and CDR2 is ANQGSEA. The clonotype originates from a man over 45 with Graves' hyperthyroidism. The rearrangement uses TRBV29-1 and TRBJ1-2; tentatively, D is TRBD1 (5 bases). The sequencing sample was made of blood. CDR3 nucleotides: TGCAGCGTTGAAGAGAGGGGCTATGGCTACACCTTC. Translation: CSVEERGYGYTF.